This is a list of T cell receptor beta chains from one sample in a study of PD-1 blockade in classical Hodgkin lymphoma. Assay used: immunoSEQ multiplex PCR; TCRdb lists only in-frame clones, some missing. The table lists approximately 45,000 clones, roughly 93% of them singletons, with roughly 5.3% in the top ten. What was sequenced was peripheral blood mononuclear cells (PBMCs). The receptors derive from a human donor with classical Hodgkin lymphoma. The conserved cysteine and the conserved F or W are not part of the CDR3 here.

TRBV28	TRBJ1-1	ASSLSSLGAF
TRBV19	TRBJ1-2	ASSIGGKGYT
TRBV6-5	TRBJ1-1	ASSLSQGNTEAF
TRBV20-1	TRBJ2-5	SAQVETQY
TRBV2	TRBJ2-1	ASSRPTSASYNEQF
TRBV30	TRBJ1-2	AWSVGGPYGYT
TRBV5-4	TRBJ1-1	ASSPSFNMNTEAF
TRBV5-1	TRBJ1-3	ASSLAGSSGNTIY
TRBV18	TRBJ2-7	ASSPTIYEQY
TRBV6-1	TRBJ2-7	ASSGLGYEQY
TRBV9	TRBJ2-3	ASSPYLDTQY
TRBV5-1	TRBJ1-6	ASSLQGSYNSPLH
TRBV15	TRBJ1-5	ATSREQGRNQPQH
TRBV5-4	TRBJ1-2	ACQEQNGYT
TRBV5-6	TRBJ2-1	ASSLLSGTSLNEQF
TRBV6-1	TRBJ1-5	ASSALWQRNQPQH
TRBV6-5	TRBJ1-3	ASSLNSGGNTIY
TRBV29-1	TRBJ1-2	SVSETGINYGYT
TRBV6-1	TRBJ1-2	ASSGQGSNYGYT
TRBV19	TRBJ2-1	ASSVGLHSYNEQF
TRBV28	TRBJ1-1	ASSLLGQGMNTEAF
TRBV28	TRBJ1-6	ASSSDRGNSPLH
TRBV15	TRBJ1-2	ATSITGNNYGYT
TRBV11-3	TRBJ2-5	ASSGEGETQY
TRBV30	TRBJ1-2	AWASPGGRGPLLYYGYT
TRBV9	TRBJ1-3	ASSVGGDGNTIY
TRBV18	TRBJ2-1	ASSQAQGGINEQF
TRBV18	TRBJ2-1	ASSPVAAAEQF
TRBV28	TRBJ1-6	ASSFRTGPISPLH
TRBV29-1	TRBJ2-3	SVANKLADTQY
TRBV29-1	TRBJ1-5	SVAGRENQPQH
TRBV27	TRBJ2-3	ASSLKASGVSTDTQY
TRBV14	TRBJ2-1	ASSQAGYNEQF
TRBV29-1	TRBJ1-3	SVTGVLGNTIY
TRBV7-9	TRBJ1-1	ASSPPENMNTEAF
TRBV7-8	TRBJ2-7	ASSSTSYVLYEQY
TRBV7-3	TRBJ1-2	ASSFDGGNYGYT
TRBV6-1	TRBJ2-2	ASKVSPGTGELF
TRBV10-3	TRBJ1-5	AISESRDRGRAGQPQH
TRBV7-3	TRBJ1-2	ASSQGAGSNYGYT
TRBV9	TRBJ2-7	ASSPGRTGGVWEQY
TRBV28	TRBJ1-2	ASSFPLGGYT
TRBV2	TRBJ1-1	ASSLGQPNTEAF
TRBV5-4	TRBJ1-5	ASSSSTESNQPQH
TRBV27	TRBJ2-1	ASSELGEGGNEQF
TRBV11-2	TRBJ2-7	ASSHRIWASGSYEQY
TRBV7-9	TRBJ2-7	ASSPSGRTYEQY
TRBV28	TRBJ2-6	ASSLSSGANVLT
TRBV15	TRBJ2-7	ATSNFSLSSYEQY
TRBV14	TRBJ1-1	ASSPAWGVMNTEAF
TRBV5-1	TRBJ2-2	ASSLGRQGGTGELF
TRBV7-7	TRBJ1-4	ASSLNPLEKLF
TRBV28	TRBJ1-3	ASSLAGGGNTIY
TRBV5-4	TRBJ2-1	ASSSTGTSYNEQF
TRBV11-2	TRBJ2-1	ASSLDPGGKVYEQF
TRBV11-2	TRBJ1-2	ASSLDAGQGVGYGYT
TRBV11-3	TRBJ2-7	ASSLGLAGVNEQY
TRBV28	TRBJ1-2	ASSYRVGGGST
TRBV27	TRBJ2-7	ASSSGYEQY